One and the same sample provided the 24 T cell receptor beta chains below, sequenced in a study of T-cell memory formation after mild COVID-19. TCRdb re-analysed the 5' RACE reads in MiXCR, keeping a single row per CDR3 protein. This sample has around 340,000 distinct CDR3 sequences, with more than 15% found just once. Source material: PBMCs or a T cell subset sorted from them (not recorded which). These TCRs come from a man younger than 35 who had mild COVID-19 (a few samples of this study predate the infection). Cell type and time point are not known.

This clonotype was seen only a few times. The chain has TRBV5-4 and TRBJ2-3; 8 bases fit TRBD2. Losses at the gene ends were 4 bases for V and 1 base for J; bases not matched to a gene: 8. Per germline, CDR1 SGHNT and CDR2 YYREEE (reference sequence). There are 16 residues in the CDR3. The DNA for the CDR3 is TGTGCCAGCAGCCGGAGGACTAGCAGACGCACAGATACGCAGTATTTT. This encodes CASSRRTSRRTDTQYF.

The chain uses TRBV25-1 and TRBJ1-2, with a weak D call TRBD1 (5 bases). Germline V lookup: CDR1 MGHDK, CDR2 SYGVNS. CDR3 length: 15 amino acids. Trimming pared 4 bases from V and 7 bases from J, leaving 19 bases between. The CDR3: CASSGRGGSLRGYTF. The CDR3 DNA follows: TGTGCCAGCAGTGGTCGGGGGGGGTCGCTTCGTGGCTACACCTTC.

The chain carries TRBV4-1 and TRBJ2-3, with D unresolved. The V gene lost 0 bases and the J gene lost 0 bases, with 10 bases spanning the gap. Germline CDR1 is MGHRA and CDR2 is YSYEKL. This CDR3 has 16 residues. Written as DNA, the CDR3 is TGCGCCAGCAGCCAAGAGGCGGTTCCTAGCACAGATACGCAGTATTTT. It encodes CASSQEAVPSTDTQYF.

The J gene is TRBJ2-1, the V gene TRBV7-9; TRBD1 matches at 8 bases. Unmatched junction bases numbered 4, after V lost 0 bases and J lost 6 bases. The CDR3 has 15 residues. CDR1 SEHNR and CDR2 FQNEAQ come from the germline V gene (reference sequence). The CDR3 protein is CASSLALGTGNEQFF. The CDR3 DNA follows: TGTGCCAGCAGCTTAGCTCTCGGGACAGGCAATGAGCAGTTCTTC.

V usage is TRBV6-4 and J usage is TRBJ2-5, with D tentatively TRBD2 (6 bases). With 10 bases removed from V and 5 bases from J, the gap between germline ends came to 14 bases. The CDR3 has 12 residues. Per germline, CDR1 MRHNA and CDR2 SNTAGT. In DNA form, the CDR3 reads TGTGCCAACTGCGGCGGGAAGGAGACCCAGTACTTC. As protein: CANCGGKETQYF.

This clonotype was seen only a few times. This chain connects TRBV4-1 to TRBJ1-1, with 10 bases that match TRBD1. Germline loops: CDR1 MGHRA, CDR2 YSYEKL. V dropped 4 bases and J dropped 5; count of bases not matched to a gene: 4. The CDR3 has 14 residues. CDR3 nucleotides: TGCGCCAGCAGCCGAGGACAGGGGGATACTGAAGCTTTCTTT. This encodes CASSRGQGDTEAFF.

This chain connects TRBV24-1 to TRBJ1-2; the D gene is possibly TRBD1 (5 bases). Trimming shortened V by 7 bases and J by 8 bases, and 13 bases separated the two germline ends. This CDR3 has 12 residues. CDR1 is KGHDR, CDR2 SFDVKD, per germline. The CDR3 DNA reads TGTGCCACCAGCCGTGGCTCAGGGGGCTACACCTTC. It is translated as CATSRGSGGYTF.

The V call is TRBV28, the J call TRBJ1-5, with 9 bases identical to TRBD1. There are 14 residues in the CDR3. Unmatched junction bases numbered 4, after V lost 6 bases and J lost 4 bases. Germline V lookup: CDR1 MDHEN, CDR2 SYDVKM. CDR3: CASRTGGLNQPQHF. The DNA for the CDR3 is TGTGCCAGCAGGACAGGGGGGCTTAATCAGCCCCAGCATTTT.

A few counts support this clonotype. This chain connects TRBV6-5 to TRBJ2-1; 11 bases agree with TRBD1. The ends lost 4 bases at V and 9 bases at J; junction bases unmatched: 8. The CDR3 covers 15 residues. CDR1 and CDR2 from the germline V gene are MNHEY and SVGAGI. CDR3 sequence: CASSFRGTGGGEQFF. CDR3 DNA: TGTGCCAGCAGTTTTCGCGGGACAGGGGGGGGTGAGCAGTTCTTC.

The chain recombines TRBV7-2 with TRBJ1-1; no firm D call. V shed 1 base and J shed 3 bases, with 12 bases lying between them. Germline assignment: CDR1 SGHTA and CDR2 FQGNSA. This CDR3 has 15 amino acids. CDR3 residues: CASSLGGAWDTEAFF. Written as DNA, the CDR3 is TGTGCCAGCAGCTTAGGTGGTGCCTGGGACACTGAAGCTTTCTTT.

This chain links TRBV7-2 with TRBJ2-3; 8 bases are shared with TRBD1. With 5 bases clipped from V and 5 bases from J, the junction kept 15 bases outside the gene matches. The length of the CDR3 is 17 residues. CDR1 and CDR2 (germline): SGHTA, FQGNSA. The chain's CDR3 is CASSPGTGTGEIDTQYF. In DNA, the CDR3 is TGTGCCAGCAGCCCGGGGACCGGGACAGGCGAAATAGATACGCAGTATTTT. Together with reference TRBV7-2 and TRBJ2-3, the CDR3 gives the full variable domain: GAGVSQSPSNKVTEKGKDVELRCDPISGHTALYWYRQSLGQGLEFLIYFQGNSAPDKSGLPSDRFSAERTGGSVSTLTIQRTQQEDSAVYLCASSPGTGTGEIDTQYFGPGTRLTVL.

This chain links TRBV4-1 with TRBJ2-7, with D possibly matching TRBD1 (5 bases). In germline, CDR1 is MGHRA, CDR2 YSYEKL. V lost 5 bases, J lost 3 bases, and 14 bases lay in between. The CDR3 loop spans 14 amino acids. The CDR3 DNA sequence: TGCGCCAGCAGCATTACCCCCGACAGCTACGAGCAGTACTTC. It translates to CASSITPDSYEQYF.

The chain combines TRBV7-2 with TRBJ1-3; 9 bases agree with TRBD1. The CDR3 is 12 residues long. Looked up from germline, CDR1 is SGHTA and CDR2 is FQGNSA. The junction had 2 bases not matched to a gene; V was cut back by 5 bases and J by 9 bases. The CDR3 DNA reads as TGTGCCAGCAGCATGGACAGGGGCACCATATATTTT. Translated, it gives CASSMDRGTIYF.

The chain couples TRBV7-9 to TRBJ2-1, with a weak D call TRBD1 (6 bases). This CDR3 has 14 amino acids. V was trimmed by 7 bases and J by 4 bases, leaving 14 bases between them. CDR1 and CDR2 (germline): SEHNR, FQNEAQ (reference sequence). The CDR3 coding sequence is TGTGCCAGCAACAAAGTAACAGGGTACAATGAGCAGTTCTTC. Amino acids: CASNKVTGYNEQFF.

Ten or more counts support this clonotype. The V call is TRBV5-1, the J call TRBJ1-1; weak D call: TRBD1 (5 bases). This CDR3 comprises 12 residues. Trimming stripped 1 base from V and 7 bases from J, with 8 bases between. Germline V gene data show CDR1 as SGHRS and CDR2 as YFSETQ. The CDR3 sequence: CASSLQGNEAFF. DNA of the CDR3: TGCGCCAGCAGCTTGCAGGGTAATGAAGCTTTCTTT.

In its sample, this clonotype was seen a few times. This chain connects TRBV6-6 to TRBJ2-1; 9 positions match TRBD2. V dropped 6 bases and J dropped 0; count of bases not matched to a gene: 9. The CDR3 is 17 amino acids. Germline CDR1 reads MNHNY; CDR2 reads SVGAGI (reference sequence). The DNA of the CDR3 is TGTGCCAGCAGGCACCCGCTAGCGGGGAGCTCCTACAATGAGCAGTTCTTC. Its protein product is CASRHPLAGSSYNEQFF.

This clonotype was picked up a small number of times. J is TRBJ2-7 and V is TRBV6-6; no definite D call. The V end lost 5 bases, the J end lost 4 bases, and 15 bases lay between the germline ends. The CDR3 contains 14 residues. Per the germline V gene, CDR1 is MNHNY and CDR2 is SVGAGI (reference sequence). This CDR3 reads CASSPPGTVYEQYF. The CDR3 coding sequence is TGTGCCAGCAGTCCACCCGGTACTGTATACGAGCAGTACTTC.

This clonotype has a count of ten or more. The rearrangement joins TRBV5-1 to TRBJ2-4; TRBD2 matches 8 bases. The CDR3 covers 13 residues. Germline trimming cut 0 bases from V and 10 bases from J; bases unmatched to any gene: 3. The V gene's germline CDR1 is SGHRS and CDR2 YFSETQ. The CDR3: CASSLVAGGIQYF. CDR3 bases: TGCGCCAGCAGCTTGGTTGCGGGGGGAATTCAGTACTTC. The entire variable domain, with the rest obtained from reference TRBV5-1 and TRBJ2-4, is as follows: KAGVTQTPRYLIKTRGQQVTLSCSPISGHRSVSWYQQTPGQGLQFLFEYFSETQRNKGNFPGRFSGRQFSNSRSEMNVSTLELGDSALYLCASSLVAGGIQYFGAGTRLSVL.

The V call is TRBV7-9, the J call TRBJ1-2, with D perhaps matching TRBD1 (5 bases). This CDR3 has 13 residues. V was clipped by 4 bases and J by 6 bases, with 12 bases between them. Germline V CDR1 and CDR2: SEHNR, FQNEAQ (reference sequence). This CDR3 reads CASSSGGADGYTF. CDR3 nucleotides: TGTGCCAGCAGCTCCGGGGGTGCGGATGGCTACACCTTC.

Only a few counts were recorded for this clonotype. The chain couples TRBV24-1 to TRBJ2-1; 12 bases agree with TRBD2. CDR1 KGHDR and CDR2 SFDVKD come from the germline V gene. CDR3 length equals 15 residues. The ends lost 5 bases at V and 4 bases at J; junction bases unmatched: 2. The CDR3 spells CATSASGGAYNEQFF. The CDR3, as DNA: TGTGCCACCAGTGCTAGCGGGGGGGCGTACAATGAGCAGTTCTTC.

This clonotype showed up just a few times. The chain couples TRBV6-6 to TRBJ1-5; 8 bases fit TRBD1. The germline V gene encodes CDR1 MNHNY and CDR2 SVGAGI (reference sequence). The ends lost 6 bases at V and 6 bases at J; junction bases unmatched: 7. The CDR3 totals 14 residues. The CDR3 region is CASSPATGAQPQHF. Written as DNA, the CDR3 is TGTGCCAGCAGCCCTGCGACAGGGGCTCAGCCCCAGCATTTT.

This clonotype was seen a few times. The V and J genes are TRBV4-1 and TRBJ2-7; TRBD2 is a possible D gene (5 bases). Trimming shortened V by 0 bases and J by 2 bases, and 8 bases separated the two germline ends. CDR1 is MGHRA, CDR2 YSYEKL, per germline. The CDR3 is 14 amino acids. CDR3 DNA sequence: TGCGCCAGCAGCCAAGAGAGAGGGACCTACGAGCAGTACTTC. Protein product: CASSQERGTYEQYF.

This clonotype came up a few times. The chain recombines TRBV6-1 with TRBJ1-2, with 8 bases identical to TRBD1. Per the germline V gene, CDR1 is MNHNS and CDR2 is SASEGT. J gave up 6 bases and V 5 bases, and 14 bases lay outside the gene matches. The CDR3 sequence is 16 residues long. Written as DNA, the CDR3 is TGTGCCAGCAGTCCACCGGGACAGGCGCCGGTCAATGGCTACACCTTC. Translated: CASSPPGQAPVNGYTF.

At least ten counts were recorded for this clonotype. The chain joins TRBV5-1 to TRBJ2-1, with D unresolved. Looked up from germline, CDR1 is SGHRS and CDR2 is YFSETQ. The CDR3 totals 14 residues. The V gene lost 2 bases and the J gene lost 0 bases, with 6 bases spanning the gap. This chain's CDR3 is CASSLGSSYNEQFF. CDR3 DNA sequence: TGCGCCAGCAGCTTAGGGTCCTCCTACAATGAGCAGTTCTTC. Combining the CDR3 with reference TRBV5-1 and TRBJ2-1 gives the whole variable domain KAGVTQTPRYLIKTRGQQVTLSCSPISGHRSVSWYQQTPGQGLQFLFEYFSETQRNKGNFPGRFSGRQFSNSRSEMNVSTLELGDSALYLCASSLGSSYNEQFFGPGTRLTVL.